The rows below give T cell receptor beta chains drawn from one sample of a study of T cell responses to AZD1222 COVID-19 vaccine. The repertoire was sequenced with immunoSEQ multiplex PCR; TCRdb's copy has only in-frame clones and lacks some. The table has over 55,000 clones, 84% seen once. This sample comprised peripheral blood, obtained on day 0 of AZD1222 vaccination. The receptors stem from an adult in good health. Both conserved end residues are part of each CDR3. The order of the fields is D gene, J gene, clone size, V gene, CDR3 DNA, CDR3 protein. A D gene is named only where the DNA matches it firmly. A clone size is listed for some rows: how often the clone was seen (once, few, many), or a class if it is expanded.

>.|TRBJ2-2|few|TRBV4-2
TGTGCCAGCAGCCAAAGTGCTGACCCCGGGGAGCTGTTTTTT
CASSQSADPGELFF
>.|TRBJ2-1|.|TRBV7-2
TGTGCCAGCAGCTTAGGGTTTGGGGCAGGGCGCTACAATGAGCAGTTCTTC
CASSLGFGAGRYNEQFF
>.|TRBJ1-2|.|TRBV5-1
TGCGCCAGCAGGCCGCTCGGGTTTGGCTACACCTTC
CASRPLGFGYTF
>.|TRBJ2-2|.|TRBV5-1
TGCGCCAGCAGCTTGGGAGGGGCGAACACCGGGGAGCTGTTTTTT
CASSLGGANTGELFF
>.|TRBJ2-7|once|TRBV5-1
TGCGCCAGCCGGTTGAGGGGCGCCTCCTACGAGCAGTACTTC
CASRLRGASYEQYF
>TRBD1|TRBJ1-4|.|TRBV18
TGTGCCAGCTCACGGACAGGGTACGGAACTAATGAAAAACTGTTTTTT
CASSRTGYGTNEKLFF
>.|TRBJ1-4|.|TRBV2
TGTGCCAGCCGTTTCCCTGAAAAACTGTTTTTT
CASRFPEKLFF
>TRBD1|TRBJ1-1|.|TRBV25-1
TGTGCCAGCAGTAAGGACAGGGGTTGGCGGAACACTGAAGCTTTCTTT
CASSKDRGWRNTEAFF
>.|TRBJ1-1|.|TRBV19
TGTGCCAGTAGTTCCAATCAGGGAGGGATGAACACTGAAGCTTTCTTT
CASSSNQGGMNTEAFF
>TRBD1|TRBJ1-2|.|TRBV28
TGTGCCAGCAGTTTGACAGGGGGCCAAGGTGGCTACACCTTC
CASSLTGGQGGYTF
>.|TRBJ2-7|.|TRBV19
TGTGCCAGTAGGCCCGTGCGAGGGGGTGAGCAGTACTTC
CASRPVRGGEQYF
>.|TRBJ1-2|.|TRBV5-6
TGTGCCAGCAGCCCAAAACCCGGGACAACTTATGGCTACACCTTC
CASSPKPGTTYGYTF
>.|TRBJ1-1|.|TRBV6-1
TGTGCCAGCAGTGACAAGCGGGGTCTGGCCACTGAAGCTTTCTTT
CASSDKRGLATEAFF
>.|TRBJ1-3|.|TRBV7-9
TGTGCCAGCCCGGGGGTTTCTCCTGGAAACACCATATATTTT
CASPGVSPGNTIYF
>.|TRBJ1-6|.|TRBV3-1/TRBV3-2
TGTGCCAGCAGCCAAGCCGCTCATTCACCCCTCCACTTT
CASSQAAHSPLHF
>TRBD1|TRBJ2-6|.|TRBV5-4
TGTGCCAGCAGCTTGGATGGGACAGGGGGTGGTGGGGCCAACGTCCTGACTTTC
CASSLDGTGGGGANVLTF
>TRBD1|TRBJ1-2|.|TRBV29-1
TGCAGCGTCAGGGACAGGGGGACTTATGGCTACACCTTC
CSVRDRGTYGYTF
>.|TRBJ2-5|.|TRBV15
TGTGCCACCGGGGTAGGGGAGACCCAGTACTTC
CATGVGETQYF
>.|TRBJ1-1|.|TRBV19
TGTGCCAGTAGTATGGGGCAGGGCCTTATGAACACTGAAGCTTTCTTT
CASSMGQGLMNTEAFF
>TRBD1|TRBJ1-1|.|TRBV18
TGTGCCAGCTCACGCGGTCTACAGGGGGCAATGACTGAAGCTTTCTTT
CASSRGLQGAMTEAFF
>.|TRBJ2-4|.|TRBV27
TGTGCCAGCAGACCGGGGGGCGTGATCAACATTCAGTACTTC
CASRPGGVINIQYF
>.|TRBJ2-4|.|TRBV28
TGTGCCAGCAGTTTGGTAAGGAGCCGAGTTAAAAACATTCAGTACTTC
CASSLVRSRVKNIQYF
>TRBD1|TRBJ1-6|.|TRBV7-2
TGTGCCAGCAGCTTCGGGACAGCGAATTCACCCCTCCACTTT
CASSFGTANSPLHF
>.|TRBJ2-7|.|TRBV7-2
TGTGCCAGCACCTCCTCGTCGGGGGGCCTATCCTACGAGCAGTACTTC
CASTSSSGGLSYEQYF
>TRBD2|TRBJ2-3|.|TRBV24-1
TGTGCCACCAGTGATTTTGGGGGGGAGCCCACAGATACGCAGTATTTT
CATSDFGGEPTDTQYF
>.|TRBJ2-5|.|TRBV30
TGTGCCTACGAGAGCCCCGGGACCCTAAAAGAGACCCAGTACTTC
CAYESPGTLKETQYF
>.|TRBJ1-3|.|TRBV6-1
TGTGCCAGCAGTGAAGCGACACTTACGGGAAACACCATATATTTT
CASSEATLTGNTIYF
>.|TRBJ1-4|.|TRBV5-1
TGCGCCAGCAGCATGAACATAGCAACTAATGAAAAACTGTTTTTT
CASSMNIATNEKLFF
>.|TRBJ2-1|.|TRBV2
TGTGCCAGCAGTGAAGGGGGGCTGAACAATGAGCAGTTCTTC
CASSEGGLNNEQFF
>.|TRBJ2-1|.|TRBV4-2
TGTGCCAGCAGCCTTCAGCCCTCCTACAATGAGCAGTTCTTC
CASSLQPSYNEQFF
>.|TRBJ1-4|.|TRBV7-6
TGTGCCAGCAGCTTAAGGGCAGGTAGAAATCAGGAACTGTTTTTT
CASSLRAGRNQELFF
>TRBD1|TRBJ1-2|.|TRBV5-6
TGTGCCAGCAGCTGGGACAGCGCGGGAAGCTATGGCTACACCTTC
CASSWDSAGSYGYTF
>TRBD1|TRBJ1-4|few|TRBV29-1
TGCAGCGTGAGGGGACAGGGGGCTGAAAAACTGTTTTTT
CSVRGQGAEKLFF
>.|TRBJ1-5|medium-sized|TRBV29-1
TGCAGCGTTGCGTCAGGGGATCAGCCCCAGCATTTT
CSVASGDQPQHF
>.|TRBJ2-5|.|TRBV19
TGTGCCAGTAGTAGGGGGGTCCCGGACAGCCGAGGGGGGACCCAGTACTTC
CASSRGVPDSRGGTQYF
>TRBD1|TRBJ1-1|.|TRBV5-1
TGCGCCAGCAGCTTGGCCCGGGACAGGCAGAACACTGAAGCTTTCTTT
CASSLARDRQNTEAFF
>TRBD1|TRBJ1-6|.|TRBV4-1
TGCGCCAGCAGCCAAGACCCAGGGGGCTGGTCACCCCTCCACTTT
CASSQDPGGWSPLHF
>TRBD2|TRBJ2-7|few|TRBV5-6
TGTGCCAGCAGCATCGCGGGGGGCAGGGTGTGGGAGCAGTACTTC
CASSIAGGRVWEQYF
>.|TRBJ2-2|.|TRBV5-4
TGTGCCATTCCGAGCTTCGGGGGAAACGGGGAGCTGTTTTTT
CAIPSFGGNGELFF
>.|TRBJ1-3|.|TRBV7-2
TGTGCCAGCAGCTTTTTACCCGCGGGCAACACCATATATTTT
CASSFLPAGNTIYF
>.|TRBJ2-2|.|TRBV5-1
TGCGCCAGCAGCGGCCGGGACACCGGGGAGCTGTTTTTT
CASSGRDTGELFF
>TRBD2|TRBJ2-7|.|TRBV5-6
TGTGCCAGCAGCTCCCGACTAGCGAAGGACGAGCAGTACTTC
CASSSRLAKDEQYF
>.|TRBJ2-7|.|TRBV6-1
TGTGCCAGCAGTGAGTATTTGGGGGGCTCCTACGAGCAGTACTTC
CASSEYLGGSYEQYF
>.|TRBJ2-3|few|TRBV2
TGTGCCAGCAGTCCTGAGGTAGATACGCAGTATTTT
CASSPEVDTQYF
>.|TRBJ2-1|.|TRBV6-5
TGTGCCAGCACCACCATTGCAGGCGGGGTTGCTGAGCAGTTCTTC
CASTTIAGGVAEQFF
>.|TRBJ1-5|.|TRBV4-3
TGCGCCAGCAGCCAAGGGGTGAGGAACCAGCCCCAGCATTTT
CASSQGVRNQPQHF
>TRBD1|TRBJ2-3|.|TRBV4-2
TGTGCCAGCAGCCCCCGGACAGGGCCAGATACGCAGTATTTT
CASSPRTGPDTQYF
>.|TRBJ2-7|.|TRBV11-3
TGTGCCAGCAGCTTAGAGGGGGGCCACGGCGAGCAGTACTTC
CASSLEGGHGEQYF
>.|TRBJ2-7|.|TRBV10-1
TGCGCCAGCAGCGGCGGGGCCTACTCCTACGAGCAGTACTTC
CASSGGAYSYEQYF
>.|TRBJ1-3|.|TRBV7-6
TGTGCCAGCAGCTACCGGGCCCCAACCGTATTCTCTGGAAACACCATATATTTT
CASSYRAPTVFSGNTIYF
>TRBD1|TRBJ1-4|.|TRBV5-1
TGCGCCAGCACCTTGTTAGGGGGCCGTCCAACTAATGAAAAACTGTTTTTT
CASTLLGGRPTNEKLFF
>.|TRBJ1-2|few|TRBV5-1
TGCGCCAGCAGCTTGGGACCGAACTATGGCTACACCTTC
CASSLGPNYGYTF